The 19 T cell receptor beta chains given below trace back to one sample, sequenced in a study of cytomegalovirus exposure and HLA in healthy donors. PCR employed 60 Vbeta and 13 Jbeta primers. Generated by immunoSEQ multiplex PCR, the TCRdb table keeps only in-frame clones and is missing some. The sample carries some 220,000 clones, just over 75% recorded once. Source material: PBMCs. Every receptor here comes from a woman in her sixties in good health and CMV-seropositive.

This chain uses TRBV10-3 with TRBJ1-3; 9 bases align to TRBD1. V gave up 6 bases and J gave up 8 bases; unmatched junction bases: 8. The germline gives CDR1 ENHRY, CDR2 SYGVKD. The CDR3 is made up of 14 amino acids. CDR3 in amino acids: CAISAGTGWDTIYF. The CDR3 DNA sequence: TGTGCCATCAGCGCCGGGACAGGGTGGGACACCATATATTTT.

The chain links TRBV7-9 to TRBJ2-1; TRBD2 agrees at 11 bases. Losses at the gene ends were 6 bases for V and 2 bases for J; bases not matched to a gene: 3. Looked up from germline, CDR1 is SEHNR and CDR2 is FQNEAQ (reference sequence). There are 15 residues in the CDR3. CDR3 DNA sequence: TGTGCCAGCAGTACTAGCGGGAGCCCCTACAATGAGCAGTTCTTC. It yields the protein CASSTSGSPYNEQFF.

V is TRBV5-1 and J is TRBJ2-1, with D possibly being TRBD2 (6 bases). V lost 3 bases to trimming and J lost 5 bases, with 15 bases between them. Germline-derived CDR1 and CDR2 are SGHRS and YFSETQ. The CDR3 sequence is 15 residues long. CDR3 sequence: CASSSQGGGDNEQFF. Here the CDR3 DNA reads TGCGCCAGCAGCTCCCAGGGAGGAGGCGACAATGAGCAGTTCTTC.

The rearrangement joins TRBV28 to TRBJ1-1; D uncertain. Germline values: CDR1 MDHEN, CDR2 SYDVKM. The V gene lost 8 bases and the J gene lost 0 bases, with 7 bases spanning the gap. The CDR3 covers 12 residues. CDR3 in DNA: TGTGCCAGCCAGACATTGAACACTGAAGCTTTCTTT. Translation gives CASQTLNTEAFF.

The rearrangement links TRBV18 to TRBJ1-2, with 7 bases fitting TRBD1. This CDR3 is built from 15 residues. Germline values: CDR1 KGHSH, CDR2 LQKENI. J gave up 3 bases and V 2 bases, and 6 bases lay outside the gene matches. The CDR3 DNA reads TGTGCCAGCTCACCATCAGGGGGTCGTGACTATGGCTACACCTTC. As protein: CASSPSGGRDYGYTF.

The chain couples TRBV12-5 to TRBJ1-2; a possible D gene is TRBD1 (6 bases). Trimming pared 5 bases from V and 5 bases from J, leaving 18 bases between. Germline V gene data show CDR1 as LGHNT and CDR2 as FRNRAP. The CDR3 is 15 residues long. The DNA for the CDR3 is TGTGCTAGTGGTCGGGAGGCAGGGGAGTTATATGGCTACACCTTC. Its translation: CASGREAGELYGYTF.

This CDR3 is CAISGTGGAGGNTIYF. Here the CDR3 DNA reads TGTGCCATCAGTGGAACAGGGGGCGCCGGGGGAAACACCATATATTTT. J is TRBJ1-3 and V is TRBV10-3, with 9 bases lining up with TRBD1. The CDR3 is made up of 16 amino acids. Per germline, CDR1 ENHRY and CDR2 SYGVKD. V shed 4 bases and J 4 bases; nucleotides not matched to a gene: 8.

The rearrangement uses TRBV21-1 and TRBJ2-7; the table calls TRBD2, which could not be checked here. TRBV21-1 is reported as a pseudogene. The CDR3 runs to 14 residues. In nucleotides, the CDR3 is TGTGCCAGCAAGAGGGAGGGTATTTCCTACGAGCAGTACTTC. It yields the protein CASKREGISYEQYF.

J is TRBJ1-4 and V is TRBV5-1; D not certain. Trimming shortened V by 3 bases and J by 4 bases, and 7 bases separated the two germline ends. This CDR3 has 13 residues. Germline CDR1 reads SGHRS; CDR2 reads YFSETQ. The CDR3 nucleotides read TGCGCCAGCAGCTCGACTTTTAATGAAAAACTGTTTTTT. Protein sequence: CASSSTFNEKLFF.

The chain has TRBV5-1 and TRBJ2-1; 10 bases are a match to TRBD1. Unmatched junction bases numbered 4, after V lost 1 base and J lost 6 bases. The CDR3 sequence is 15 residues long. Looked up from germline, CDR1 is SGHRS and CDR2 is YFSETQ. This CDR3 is CASSLWGQGFNEQFF. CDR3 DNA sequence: TGCGCCAGCAGCTTGTGGGGACAGGGGTTCAATGAGCAGTTCTTC. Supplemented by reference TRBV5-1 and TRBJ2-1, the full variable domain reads KAGVTQTPRYLIKTRGQQVTLSCSPISGHRSVSWYQQTPGQGLQFLFEYFSETQRNKGNFPGRFSGRQFSNSRSEMNVSTLELGDSALYLCASSLWGQGFNEQFFGPGTRLTVL.

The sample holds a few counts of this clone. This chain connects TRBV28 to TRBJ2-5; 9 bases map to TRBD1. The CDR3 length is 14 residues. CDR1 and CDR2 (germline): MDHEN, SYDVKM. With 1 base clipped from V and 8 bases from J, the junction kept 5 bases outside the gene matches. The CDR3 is CASSLSGTGRTQYF. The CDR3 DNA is TGTGCCAGCAGTTTATCCGGGACAGGGCGAACCCAGTACTTC.

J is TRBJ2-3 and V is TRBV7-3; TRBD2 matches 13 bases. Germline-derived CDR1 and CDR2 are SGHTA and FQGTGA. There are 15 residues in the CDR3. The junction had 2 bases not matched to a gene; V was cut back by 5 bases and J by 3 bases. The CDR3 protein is CASSQTSGGTDTQYF. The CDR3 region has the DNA TGTGCCAGCAGCCAGACTAGCGGGGGGACAGATACGCAGTATTTT.

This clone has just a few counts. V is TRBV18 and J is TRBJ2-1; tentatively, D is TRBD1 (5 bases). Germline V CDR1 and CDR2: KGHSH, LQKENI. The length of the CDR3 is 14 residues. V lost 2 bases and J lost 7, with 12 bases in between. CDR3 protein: CASSPSRAANEQFF. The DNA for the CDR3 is TGTGCCAGCTCACCATCCAGGGCTGCGAATGAGCAGTTCTTC.

The CDR3 here is CASSFRQGETQYF. DNA for the CDR3: TGTGCCAGCAGCTTCCGACAGGGCGAGACCCAGTACTTC. V usage is TRBV13 and J usage is TRBJ2-5; 7 nucleotides align to TRBD1. The CDR3 extends over 13 amino acids. Unmatched junction bases numbered 3, after V lost 3 bases and J lost 5 bases. Per germline, CDR1 PRHDT and CDR2 FYEKMQ (reference sequence).

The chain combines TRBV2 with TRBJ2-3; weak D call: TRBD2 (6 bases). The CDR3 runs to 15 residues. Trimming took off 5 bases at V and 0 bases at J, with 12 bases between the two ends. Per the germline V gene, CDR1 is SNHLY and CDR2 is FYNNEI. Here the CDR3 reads CASSFSGTSTDTQYF. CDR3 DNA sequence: TGTGCCAGCAGTTTTAGCGGAACTAGCACAGATACGCAGTATTTT. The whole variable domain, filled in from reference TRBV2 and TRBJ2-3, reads EPEVTQTPSHQVTQMGQEVILRCVPISNHLYFYWYRQILGQKVEFLVSFYNNEISEKSEIFDDQFSVERPDGSNFTLKIRSTKLEDSAMYFCASSFSGTSTDTQYFGPGTRLTVL.

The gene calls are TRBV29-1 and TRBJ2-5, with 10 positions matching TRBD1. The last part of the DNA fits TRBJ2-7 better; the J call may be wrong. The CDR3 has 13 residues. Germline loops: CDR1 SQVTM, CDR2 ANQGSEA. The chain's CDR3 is CSVRTGGSYEQYF. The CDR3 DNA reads TGCAGCGTCCGGACAGGGGGGTCCTACGAGCAGTACTTC.

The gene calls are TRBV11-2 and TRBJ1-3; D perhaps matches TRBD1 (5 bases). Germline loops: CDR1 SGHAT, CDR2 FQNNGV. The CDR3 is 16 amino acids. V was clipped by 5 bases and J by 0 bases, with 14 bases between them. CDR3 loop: CASSALGGSSGNTIYF. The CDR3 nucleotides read TGTGCCAGCAGCGCCCTCGGGGGAAGCTCTGGAAACACCATATATTTT.

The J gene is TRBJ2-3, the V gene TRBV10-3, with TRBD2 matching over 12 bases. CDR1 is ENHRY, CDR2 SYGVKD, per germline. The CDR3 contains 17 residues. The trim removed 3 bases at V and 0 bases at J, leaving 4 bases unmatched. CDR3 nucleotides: TGTGCCATCAGTGATCGGACTAGCGGGGCTAGCACAGATACGCAGTATTTT. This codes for CAISDRTSGASTDTQYF.

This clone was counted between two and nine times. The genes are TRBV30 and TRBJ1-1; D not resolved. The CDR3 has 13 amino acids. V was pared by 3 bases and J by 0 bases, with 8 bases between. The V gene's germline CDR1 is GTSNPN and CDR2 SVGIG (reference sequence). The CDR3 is CAWRAGLNTEAFF. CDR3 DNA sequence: TGTGCCTGGAGGGCAGGCCTGAACACTGAAGCTTTCTTT.